The rows below give T cell receptor beta chains drawn from one sample of a study of blood T cell repertoires in COVID-19. TCRdb's copy holds only in-frame clones and misses some; the assay was immunoSEQ multiplex PCR. The repertoire holds 170,000 or so clones, with over 90% as singletons. The sequenced sample consisted of peripheral blood. Receptor source: a man between 45 and 60 years old with acute or convalescent COVID-19. Each CDR3 is given with its conserved first and last residue. The D gene is left open where the match is weak. Clone size is not always given. Where it is, it says once, few, many or a class for expanded clones.

TRBJ2-2	.	TRBV28	.	TGTGCCAGCAGTTCCCACCTTGAGATACGAAACACCGGGGAGCTGTTTTTT	CASSSHLEIRNTGELFF
TRBJ2-2	.	TRBV19	.	TGTGCCAGTAGTAATCGAGGGCAGGCCGGGGAGCTGTTTTTT	CASSNRGQAGELFF
TRBJ2-1	TRBD2	TRBV11-2	.	TGTGCCAGCAGCTTAGCTGGACTAGCGGGAGGTGGCTACAATGAGCAGTTCTTC	CASSLAGLAGGGYNEQFF
TRBJ1-2	TRBD1	TRBV7-9	.	TGTGCCAGCAGCCAAACAGGGGGCGGGGGCTACACCTTC	CASSQTGGGGYTF
TRBJ2-7	.	TRBV6-5	.	TGTGCCAGCAGTTACCTGGACAGTCCTCACCTGTACTTC	CASSYLDSPHLYF
TRBJ1-1	.	TRBV28	.	TGTGCCAGCAGCTTGGGGCCAGAAGGCACTGAAGCTTTCTTT	CASSLGPEGTEAFF
TRBJ2-1	.	TRBV15	.	TGTGCCACCAGCAGTGGACAAACCTACAATGAGCAGTTCTTC	CATSSGQTYNEQFF
TRBJ2-5	TRBD2	TRBV7-2	.	TGTGCCAGCACCCCTGGGAGGGTCGGAGAGACCCAGTACTTC	CASTPGRVGETQYF
TRBJ2-1	TRBD1	TRBV24-1	.	TGTGCCACCAGTACCGGGACAGGGACGTCATACAATGAGCAGTTCTTC	CATSTGTGTSYNEQFF
TRBJ2-5	.	TRBV10-3	once	TGTGCCATCAGTGGGAGCGCCTCGGTCCAAGAGACCCAGTACTTC	CAISGSASVQETQYF
TRBJ1-6	.	TRBV28	.	TGTGCCAGCAATCACCAACCGGGGTCACCCCTCCACTTT	CASNHQPGSPLHF
TRBJ2-7	TRBD1	TRBV28	.	TGTGCCAGCCGGACAGGGCCCCCCTACGAGCAGTACTTC	CASRTGPPYEQYF
TRBJ2-3	.	TRBV27	.	TGTGCCAGCAGTTTATATACAGGGAGACCTGCAGATACGCAGTATTTT	CASSLYTGRPADTQYF
TRBJ2-5	.	TRBV10-2	.	TGCGCCAGCAGTCGCCAAGCCGAGACCCAGTACTTC	CASSRQAETQYF
TRBJ2-7	TRBD2	TRBV12-3/TRBV12-4	.	TGTGCCAGCAATAGCGGGGTTGGGTACGAGCAGTACTTC	CASNSGVGYEQYF
TRBJ2-1	TRBD2	TRBV7-3	.	TGTGCCAGCAGCTTAGGTAGCGGGGGCCATTCCGTGACCTACAATGAGCAGTTCTTC	CASSLGSGGHSVTYNEQFF
TRBJ1-4	.	TRBV27	.	TGTGCCAGCAGTCCGCGTTTGGTGGAGTATAATGAAAAACTGTTTTTT	CASSPRLVEYNEKLFF
TRBJ1-1	TRBD1	TRBV5-1	once	TGCGCCAGCAGCTTTTCGGACAGGGCCCAGAACACTGAAGCTTTCTTT	CASSFSDRAQNTEAFF
TRBJ2-1	.	TRBV27	.	TGTGCCAGCAGTCTGCGGTCAGGGGTCGGTGAGCAGTTCTTC	CASSLRSGVGEQFF
TRBJ1-1	TRBD1	TRBV5-1	few	TGCGCCAGCAGCTCGGACAGGGGGTCTTTCTTT	CASSSDRGSFF
TRBJ1-4	.	TRBV9	.	TGTGCCAGCAGCGTAGAGAGTGCGGGGGAAAAACTGTTTTTT	CASSVESAGEKLFF
TRBJ2-2	TRBD2	TRBV7-3	.	TGTGCCAGCAGCCACGGGGGAGGGCTCACCGGGGAGCTGTTTTTT	CASSHGGGLTGELFF
TRBJ2-7	.	TRBV19	.	TGTGCCAGTAGTATAGGAGCCAATCCAACCTACGAGCAGTACTTC	CASSIGANPTYEQYF
TRBJ2-2	TRBD1	TRBV2	.	TGTGCCAGCAGTCAAGACAGGGGGAGCACCGGGGAGCTGTTTTTT	CASSQDRGSTGELFF
TRBJ1-3	.	TRBV28	.	TGTGCCAGCAGTCTACCAGGGGAAGTACGAGGAAACACCATATATTTT	CASSLPGEVRGNTIYF
TRBJ1-1	.	TRBV6-5	.	TGTGCCAGCAGTTACTCGATGGGAGTGAACACTGAAGCTTTCTTT	CASSYSMGVNTEAFF
TRBJ2-1	TRBD2	TRBV6-2/TRBV6-3	once	TGTGCCAGCAGTTACCCGACTAGCGGGGGCAATGAGCAGTTCTTC	CASSYPTSGGNEQFF
TRBJ2-5	.	TRBV7-3	.	TGTGCCAGCAGCCTGGACTACCAAGAGACCCAGTACTTC	CASSLDYQETQYF
TRBJ2-1	.	TRBV25-1	.	TGTGCCAGCAGTGACACAGGGTTCTATTACAATGAGCAGTTCTTC	CASSDTGFYYNEQFF
TRBJ1-1	.	TRBV19	.	TGTGCCAGTAGTACGGGACACGCCACTGAAGCTTTCTTT	CASSTGHATEAFF
TRBJ2-5	TRBD1	TRBV19	.	TGTGCCAGTAGCTTGTGCCCCGGGACAGGGGAGGGAGAGACCCAGTACTTC	CASSLCPGTGEGETQYF
TRBJ2-1	.	TRBV7-8	.	TGTGCCAGCAGTCTCAGACTGAGCTCCTACAATGAGCAGTTCTTC	CASSLRLSSYNEQFF
TRBJ1-2	.	TRBV12-3/TRBV12-4	.	TGTGCCAGCAGTCTTACGGTTAACTATGGCTACACCTTC	CASSLTVNYGYTF
TRBJ1-2	.	TRBV9	.	TGTGCCAGCAGCGCACTACAGGGTTATGGCTACACCTTC	CASSALQGYGYTF
TRBJ1-5	.	TRBV6-6	.	TGTGCCAGCACTGACAGTAGCAATCAGCCCCAGCATTTT	CASTDSSNQPQHF
TRBJ2-1	.	TRBV7-3	.	TGTGCCAGCAGGTCCAGGGTCAACAATGAGCAGTTCTTC	CASRSRVNNEQFF
TRBJ2-3	.	TRBV19	.	TGTGCCAGTAGTATACAGGGTACGGCGCAGTATTTT	CASSIQGTAQYF
TRBJ2-4	TRBD1	TRBV2	.	TGTGCCAGCAAGCTCGACAGGGGGTCTTCTTGGGACAAAAACATTCAGTACTTC	CASKLDRGSSWDKNIQYF
TRBJ2-5	TRBD2	TRBV12-5	.	TGTGCTAGTGGTTCGGATGTGGGGCGGGGGGAGACCCAGTACTTC	CASGSDVGRGETQYF
TRBJ1-1	TRBD1	TRBV7-9	.	TGTGCCAGCAGCTCAGGGACAGCATCTGAAGCTTTCTTT	CASSSGTASEAFF
TRBJ2-1	.	TRBV9	.	TGTGCCAGCAGCCCAGAGGGAGGGACAAATCAAGTTTACAATGAGCAGTTCTTC	CASSPEGGTNQVYNEQFF
TRBJ2-4	.	TRBV2	.	TGTGCCAGCAGTGAAGCGACAGTAGGCATTCAGTACTTC	CASSEATVGIQYF